These T cell receptor beta chains were read from a single sample in a study of vaccination effects on CD4 cells after COVID-19. No antigens are known for them. Libraries were prepared by immunoSEQ multiplex PCR; TCRdb keeps only in-frame clonotypes and omits some of them. The sample yields more than 20,000 clones, about 72% seen once. Material: CD4+ T cells from PBMCs cultured with HCoV-OC43 spike peptides, obtained before COVID-19 vaccination. The source is a human donor who received a COVID-19 vaccine. Each CDR3 is given with its conserved first and last residue. The order of the fields is J gene, clone size, D gene, V gene, CDR3 DNA, CDR3 protein. A D gene is named only where the DNA matches it firmly. The size entry is marked missing in some rows and otherwise reads once, few, many or a size class.

j_gene: TRBJ1-1
abundance: NA
d_gene: NA
v_gene: TRBV18
CDR3nt: TGTGCCAGCTCACCTCCAGGGGCCCGAGGGAACACTGAAGCTTTCTTT
CDR3aa: CASSPPGARGNTEAFF

j_gene: TRBJ2-7
abundance: NA
d_gene: NA
v_gene: TRBV5-5
CDR3nt: TGTGCCAGCAGCTTGGCTGTGACATATACTTCCTACGAGCAGTACTTC
CDR3aa: CASSLAVTYTSYEQYF

j_gene: TRBJ1-2
abundance: NA
d_gene: NA
v_gene: TRBV10-2
CDR3nt: TGCGCCAGCAGTGAGACCCCTACAGGGATGGGTGGCTACACCTTC
CDR3aa: CASSETPTGMGGYTF

j_gene: TRBJ1-6
abundance: NA
d_gene: NA
v_gene: TRBV4-2
CDR3nt: TGTGCCAGCAGCCAAGAGGGCAGGGGTTCCTATAATTCACCCCTCCACTTT
CDR3aa: CASSQEGRGSYNSPLHF

j_gene: TRBJ2-5
abundance: NA
d_gene: NA
v_gene: TRBV29-1
CDR3nt: TGCAGCGTTGGTCCAGAAACACAAGAGACCCAGTACTTC
CDR3aa: CSVGPETQETQYF

j_gene: TRBJ1-2
abundance: NA
d_gene: NA
v_gene: TRBV29-1
CDR3nt: TGCAGCGTTAAGGAGGATGGCTACACCTTC
CDR3aa: CSVKEDGYTF

j_gene: TRBJ2-5
abundance: NA
d_gene: TRBD2
v_gene: TRBV5-4
CDR3nt: TGTGCCAGCAGCTTGGGGGGCCTAGCGGGACAAGAGACCCAGTACTTC
CDR3aa: CASSLGGLAGQETQYF

j_gene: TRBJ1-2
abundance: few
d_gene: NA
v_gene: TRBV9
CDR3nt: TGTGCCAGCAGCGTAGATAGGCTTCAGGATGGCTACACCTTC
CDR3aa: CASSVDRLQDGYTF

j_gene: TRBJ1-6
abundance: once
d_gene: NA
v_gene: TRBV5-1
CDR3nt: TGCGCCAGCAGCTTGGGCAGCGGCGGTTCACCCCTCCACTTT
CDR3aa: CASSLGSGGSPLHF

j_gene: TRBJ2-1
abundance: NA
d_gene: NA
v_gene: TRBV18
CDR3nt: TGTGCCAGCTCACCACCCTCTGTGGGGGACAATGAGCAGTTCTTC
CDR3aa: CASSPPSVGDNEQFF

j_gene: TRBJ2-3
abundance: NA
d_gene: TRBD1
v_gene: TRBV5-1
CDR3nt: TGCGCCAGCGATCCCGGGACAGTCGACACAGATACGCAGTATTTT
CDR3aa: CASDPGTVDTDTQYF

j_gene: TRBJ2-3
abundance: NA
d_gene: NA
v_gene: TRBV9
CDR3nt: TGTGCCAGCAGCGTACAGGGGGGAAACACAGATACGCAGTATTTT
CDR3aa: CASSVQGGNTDTQYF

j_gene: TRBJ2-7
abundance: NA
d_gene: NA
v_gene: TRBV7-8
CDR3nt: TGTGCCAGCAGAGAAACAGGTGTGGTTGGCGAGCAGTACTTC
CDR3aa: CASRETGVVGEQYF

j_gene: TRBJ2-2
abundance: NA
d_gene: TRBD2
v_gene: TRBV6-5
CDR3nt: TGTGCCAGCAGTTATCTGGCGGGAGGGCCTGGCGGGGAGCTGTTTTTT
CDR3aa: CASSYLAGGPGGELFF

j_gene: TRBJ2-1
abundance: NA
d_gene: TRBD2
v_gene: TRBV5-4
CDR3nt: TGTGCCAGCAGCAGCGGGATTACTGACTTGAATGAGCAGTTCTTC
CDR3aa: CASSSGITDLNEQFF

j_gene: TRBJ2-3
abundance: NA
d_gene: NA
v_gene: TRBV11-2
CDR3nt: TGTGCCAGCAGCTTAGGACAGACAGATACGCAGTATTTT
CDR3aa: CASSLGQTDTQYF

j_gene: TRBJ2-7
abundance: NA
d_gene: TRBD1
v_gene: TRBV7-7
CDR3nt: TGTGCCAGCAGCCAGGGACAGGGGGACGAGCAGTACTTC
CDR3aa: CASSQGQGDEQYF

j_gene: TRBJ2-5
abundance: NA
d_gene: TRBD2
v_gene: TRBV5-1
CDR3nt: TGCGCCAGCAGCCCGGGACTAGCGAGAGAGACCCAGTACTTC
CDR3aa: CASSPGLARETQYF

j_gene: TRBJ1-6
abundance: few
d_gene: TRBD1
v_gene: TRBV9
CDR3nt: TGTGCCAGCAGCGGGGACAGGCGGAGCTCCTATAATTCACCCCTCCACTTT
CDR3aa: CASSGDRRSSYNSPLHF

j_gene: TRBJ1-6
abundance: NA
d_gene: NA
v_gene: TRBV21-1
CDR3nt: TGTGCCAGCAGCGACGGGGACAGGGGGGGTTCACCCCTCCACTTT
CDR3aa: CASSDGDRGGSPLHF

j_gene: TRBJ2-5
abundance: NA
d_gene: NA
v_gene: TRBV6-2/TRBV6-3
CDR3nt: TGTGCCAGCAGTTACTTGTCCGGGGGCACAGAGACCCAGTACTTC
CDR3aa: CASSYLSGGTETQYF

j_gene: TRBJ2-3
abundance: NA
d_gene: TRBD2
v_gene: TRBV7-2
CDR3nt: TGTGCCAGCAGCTCCGGGACTAGCGGGAGATGGGATACGCAGTATTTT
CDR3aa: CASSSGTSGRWDTQYF

j_gene: TRBJ2-3
abundance: NA
d_gene: NA
v_gene: TRBV3-1/TRBV3-2
CDR3nt: TGTGCCAGCAGCCAAAGGGACCAGGTAGATACGCAGTATTTT
CDR3aa: CASSQRDQVDTQYF

j_gene: TRBJ1-1
abundance: once
d_gene: TRBD1
v_gene: TRBV6-4
CDR3nt: TGTGCCAGCAGTGCAGGGGGGTACACTGAAGCTTTCTTT
CDR3aa: CASSAGGYTEAFF

j_gene: TRBJ1-2
abundance: few
d_gene: TRBD1
v_gene: TRBV7-9
CDR3nt: TGTGCCAGCAGCTTCGCCTCGACAGGGGGGAGCTATGGCTACACCTTC
CDR3aa: CASSFASTGGSYGYTF

j_gene: TRBJ1-5
abundance: NA
d_gene: NA
v_gene: TRBV20-1
CDR3nt: TGCAGTCTTGGTGGGGATCAGCCCCAGCATTTT
CDR3aa: CSLGGDQPQHF

j_gene: TRBJ2-1
abundance: NA
d_gene: NA
v_gene: TRBV29-1
CDR3nt: TGCAGCGTTGAAGATTTCACAGGGCGCTCCTACAATGAGCAGTTCTTC
CDR3aa: CSVEDFTGRSYNEQFF

j_gene: TRBJ2-3
abundance: NA
d_gene: TRBD1
v_gene: TRBV18
CDR3nt: TGTGCCAGCTCACTAGAACAGGGGGCAGATACGCAGTATTTT
CDR3aa: CASSLEQGADTQYF

j_gene: TRBJ2-7
abundance: NA
d_gene: TRBD1
v_gene: TRBV4-2
CDR3nt: TGTGCCAGCAGCCAAGAGTCCAGGGCAGGGGGTTCTTACGAGCAGTACTTC
CDR3aa: CASSQESRAGGSYEQYF

j_gene: TRBJ1-2
abundance: few
d_gene: NA
v_gene: TRBV12-5
CDR3nt: TGTGCTAGTGGTAACCGACAGGCCGACTATGGCTACACCTTC
CDR3aa: CASGNRQADYGYTF

j_gene: TRBJ2-7
abundance: few
d_gene: NA
v_gene: TRBV11-2
CDR3nt: TGTGCCAGCAGCTTCCCAACCCTCCGGTACTTC
CDR3aa: CASSFPTLRYF

j_gene: TRBJ2-5
abundance: NA
d_gene: TRBD1
v_gene: TRBV19
CDR3nt: TGTGCCAGTAGTACTATGGACAGGGGGATGAAAAAAGAGACCCAGTACTTC
CDR3aa: CASSTMDRGMKKETQYF

j_gene: TRBJ2-1
abundance: NA
d_gene: NA
v_gene: TRBV6-5
CDR3nt: TGTGCCAGCAGTCGCTACAACAATGAGCAGTTCTTC
CDR3aa: CASSRYNNEQFF

j_gene: TRBJ2-7
abundance: few
d_gene: TRBD2
v_gene: TRBV5-1
CDR3nt: TGCGCCAGCGGGGCCGGGACTAGCTACTACGAGCAGTACTTC
CDR3aa: CASGAGTSYYEQYF

j_gene: TRBJ1-2
abundance: NA
d_gene: TRBD1
v_gene: TRBV14
CDR3nt: TGTGCCAGCAGCCCAACCGCGATGACAGGGGCTAACTATGGCTACACCTTC
CDR3aa: CASSPTAMTGANYGYTF